Presented here are 26 T cell receptor beta chains from one specimen sequenced in a study of early T cells in non-severe SARS-CoV-2 infection. TCRdb used MiXCR to reprocess the 5' RACE reads, holding one entry per CDR3 protein. The sample includes some 87,000 distinct CDR3 sequences, about 13% seen only once; the top ten take about 1%. Sequenced material: whole blood. All receptors come from an adult who was a healthcare worker with PCR-confirmed SARS-CoV-2 infection or an uninfected control (not recorded which).

The V call is TRBV12-3 or TRBV12-4, the J call TRBJ1-1, with D maybe TRBD1 (6 bases). Trimming removed 10 bases from V and 5 bases from J, with 20 bases in between. There are 14 residues in the CDR3. The CDR3 DNA follows: TGTGCCACCTGCCAGGGGCGGGGAGTAACTGAAGCTTTCTTT. Translated, it gives CATCQGRGVTEAFF.

This clonotype has a count of ten or more. The V and J genes are TRBV7-2 and TRBJ1-4; no clear D gene. V was shortened by 2 bases and J by 5 bases, with 9 bases between the two germline ends. CDR3 length: 14 residues. Per germline, CDR1 SGHTA and CDR2 FQGNSA. The DNA for the CDR3 is TGTGCCAGCAGCTTATCAAGGGAGAATGAAAAACTGTTTTTT. Amino acids: CASSLSRENEKLFF.

This clonotype was counted a few times. The chain has TRBV6-2 or TRBV6-3 and TRBJ1-5, with D tentatively TRBD1 (6 bases). CDR3 length: 13 residues. Germline V gene lookup returns CDR1 MNHEY and CDR2 SVGEGT. The ends were cut back, 6 bases at V and 8 bases at J, with 14 bases in the middle. The CDR3 sequence: CASRGAREKPQHF. The CDR3 coding sequence is TGTGCCAGCAGGGGGGCCAGGGAAAAGCCCCAGCATTTT.

In this sample, this clonotype turned up a few times. J is TRBJ2-2 and V is TRBV7-9; a possible D gene is TRBD2 (6 bases). Trimming shortened V by 0 bases and J by 4 bases, and 12 bases separated the two germline ends. The germline gives CDR1 SEHNR, CDR2 FQNEAQ (reference sequence). The CDR3 is 16 residues long. The CDR3 here is CASSLASGSSTGELFF. CDR3 DNA: TGTGCCAGCAGCTTAGCTAGCGGCAGCAGCACCGGGGAGCTGTTTTTT.

The rearrangement uses TRBV30 and TRBJ2-1; 7 bases fit TRBD2. CDR3 size: 10 residues. V gave up 7 bases and J gave up 8 bases; unmatched junction bases: 2. Germline CDR1 reads GTSNPN; CDR2 reads SVGIG (reference sequence). The CDR3 spells CALGGDEQFF. The CDR3 nucleotides read TGTGCCTTGGGGGGGGATGAGCAGTTCTTC.

This clonotype was seen a handful of times. V usage is TRBV6-1 and J usage is TRBJ2-3; weak D call: TRBD2 (6 bases). The CDR3 runs to 13 residues. Looked up from germline, CDR1 is MNHNS and CDR2 is SASEGT. The V end lost 3 bases, the J end lost 4 bases, and 8 bases lay between the germline ends. CDR3 sequence reads: CASSEAGSDTQYF. CDR3 nucleotides: TGTGCCAGCAGTGAGGCGGGATCAGATACGCAGTATTTT.

In regard to this clonotype: Germline is not matched at one junction end, which may reflect a read error. The rearrangement uses TRBV2 and TRBJ2-3; TRBD1 is a possible D gene (6 bases). The CDR3 covers 15 residues. Germline CDR1 SNHLY, CDR2 FYNNEI. The CDR3 sequence is CARSPGHQNSDTQYF. The DNA for the CDR3 is TGTGCCCGCAGTCCGGGACATCAAAATTCAGATACGCAGTATTTT. Looking up the rest from reference TRBV2 and TRBJ2-3 gives the full variable domain: EPEVTQTPSHQVTQMGQEVILRCVPISNHLYFYWYRQILGQKVEFLVSFYNNEISEKSEIFDDQFSVERPDGSNFTLKIRSTKLEDSAMYFCARSPGHQNSDTQYFGPGTRLTVL.

This clonotype was detected only a few times. CDR3 bases: TGTGCCAGCAGTCCTACGGGACTTACCTACGAGCAGTACTTC. Translating it yields CASSPTGLTYEQYF. The rearrangement uses TRBV28 and TRBJ2-7; D possibly corresponds to TRBD2 (6 bases). This CDR3 spans 14 amino acids. V lost 5 bases to trimming and J lost 2 bases, with 13 bases between them. In germline, CDR1 is MDHEN, CDR2 SYDVKM.

J is TRBJ2-1 and V is TRBV12-5; TRBD1 matches at 9 bases. The CDR3 length is 18 residues. Trimming at V came to 1 base and at J to 0 bases, leaving 7 bases not matched to a gene. Germline values: CDR1 LGHNT, CDR2 FRNRAP. The CDR3 region is CASGLGGQGRSSYNEQFF. CDR3 DNA sequence: TGTGCTAGTGGTTTGGGGGGACAGGGTAGGAGCTCCTACAATGAGCAGTTCTTC.

This clonotype was detected only a few times. The CDR3 here is CASRPTGLDNSYNEQFF. The CDR3 bases are TGTGCCAGCAGGCCAACCGGCTTGGATAACTCCTACAATGAGCAGTTCTTC. This chain uses TRBV6-1 with TRBJ2-1; D unresolved. The V gene's germline CDR1 is MNHNS and CDR2 SASEGT. The CDR3 extends over 17 amino acids. V was cut by 6 bases and J by 0 bases, with 18 bases left in between.

The chain recombines TRBV27 with TRBJ2-3, with TRBD2 matching over 11 bases. Trimming cost V 3 bases and J 5 bases; bases outside gene matches: 4. The CDR3 is made up of 15 amino acids. CDR1 MNHEY and CDR2 SMNVEV come from the germline V gene (reference sequence). The CDR3 reads CASSLDGLAGDTQYF. The CDR3 bases are TGTGCCAGCAGTTTGGACGGACTAGCGGGAGATACGCAGTATTTT.

This clonotype was seen many times. The chain employs TRBV28 and TRBJ2-7; D not resolved. V dropped 7 bases and J dropped 2 bases, with 0 bases sitting between them. There are 9 residues in the CDR3. CDR1 is MDHEN, CDR2 SYDVKM, per germline. The CDR3 is CASTYEQYF. Here the CDR3 DNA reads TGTGCCAGCACCTACGAGCAGTACTTC. The variable domain in full, with the rest retrieved from reference TRBV28 and TRBJ2-7, is DVKVTQSSRYLVKRTGEKVFLECVQDMDHENMFWYRQDPGLGLRLIYFSYDVKMKEKGDIPEGYSVSREKKERFSLILESASTNQTSMYLCASTYEQYFGPGTRLTVT.

This clonotype was counted ten times or more. The CDR3 loop reads CASSLLGLDNSPLHF. The CDR3 bases are TGTGCCAGCAGCTTGTTGGGACTTGATAATTCACCCCTCCACTTT. The chain is built from TRBV11-2 and TRBJ1-6; possibly TRBD1 for D (5 bases). Germline values: CDR1 SGHAT, CDR2 FQNNGV. The CDR3 extends over 15 amino acids. With 3 bases removed from V and 5 bases from J, the gap between germline ends came to 11 bases.

This clonotype was counted a few times. The chain combines TRBV7-2 with TRBJ2-4, with 8 bases matching TRBD1. The CDR3 loop spans 15 amino acids. Per germline, CDR1 SGHTA and CDR2 FQGNSA. J gave up 8 bases and V 1 base, and 7 bases lay outside the gene matches. The chain's CDR3 is CASSLGFGQGDIQYF. The CDR3 DNA is TGTGCCAGCAGCTTAGGGTTTGGACAGGGTGACATTCAGTACTTC.

This clonotype occurred many times. DNA of the CDR3: TGTGCCAGCAGCCCGACAGGGCTACTAGCGCGCCCCAGCTCCTACAATGAGCAGTTCTTC. Amino acid sequence: CASSPTGLLARPSSYNEQFF. V usage is TRBV12-3 or TRBV12-4 and J usage is TRBJ2-1; the D gene could be TRBD1 or TRBD2 (7 bases each). V lost 6 bases, J lost 0 bases, and 27 bases lay in between. CDR3 length equals 20 residues.

V usage is TRBV7-8 and J usage is TRBJ2-7, with D perhaps assigned TRBD1 or TRBD2 (5 bases each). V dropped 2 bases and J dropped 2 bases, with 16 bases sitting between them. The CDR3 extends over 16 amino acids. The germline V gene has CDR1 SGHVS and CDR2 FQNEAQ. CDR3 DNA: TGTGCCAGCAGCTTACTAGCCGGGACGCTTACCTACGAGCAGTACTTC. Translation: CASSLLAGTLTYEQYF. The whole variable domain, filled in from reference TRBV7-8 and TRBJ2-7, reads GAGVSQSPRYKVAKRGQDVALRCDPISGHVSLFWYQQALGQGPEFLTYFQNEAQLDKSGLPSDRFFAERPEGSVSTLKIQRTQQEDSAVYLCASSLLAGTLTYEQYFGPGTRLTVT.

J is TRBJ2-2 and V is TRBV6-5, with D perhaps being TRBD1 or TRBD2 (6 bases each). V lost 4 bases to trimming and J lost 1 base, with 13 bases between them. Germline CDR1 and CDR2: MNHEY and SVGAGI. The CDR3 consists of 16 residues. The DNA for the CDR3 is TGTGCCAGCAGTTTGCAACGGGGGCAGAACACCGGGGAGCTGTTTTTT. It is translated as CASSLQRGQNTGELFF.

The chain recombines TRBV19 with TRBJ1-4; D is ambiguous. The CDR3 length is 14 residues. V lost 7 bases and J lost 0, with 9 bases in between. Germline CDR1 and CDR2: LNHDA and SQIVND (reference sequence). The DNA of the CDR3 is TGTGCCAGTAAAACGTTAGCAACTAATGAAAAACTGTTTTTT. Translating it yields CASKTLATNEKLFF.

This clonotype was found a few times. In DNA form, the CDR3 reads TGTGCCAGTAGTATTAGGCTAGCGGGGGCCCTTCGGACCGGGGAGCTGTTTTTT. It encodes CASSIRLAGALRTGELFF. J is TRBJ2-2 and V is TRBV19; 10 nucleotides line up with TRBD2. The J segment lost 5 bases and the V segment lost 3 bases, leaving 12 bases of the junction unmatched. The CDR3 sequence is 18 residues long. Germline CDR1 LNHDA, CDR2 SQIVND (reference sequence).

The genes are TRBV9 and TRBJ2-7, with 7 bases matching TRBD2. Losses at the gene ends were 0 bases for V and 5 bases for J; bases not matched to a gene: 5. Germline V gene lookup returns CDR1 SGDLS and CDR2 YYNGEE. The CDR3 extends over 14 amino acids. Here the CDR3 reads CASSVAGGAHEQYF. In nucleotides, the CDR3 is TGTGCCAGCAGCGTAGCGGGAGGAGCCCACGAGCAGTACTTC.

This clonotype was counted between two and nine times. The chain is built from TRBV12-3 or TRBV12-4 and TRBJ1-5; the match to TRBD1 covers 10 bases. The V segment lost 6 bases and the J segment 4 bases; nucleotides outside the gene matches: 6. The CDR3 runs to 15 residues. The CDR3 loop is CASSQGTGVNQPQHF. The CDR3 DNA reads as TGTGCCAGCAGCCAAGGGACAGGGGTGAATCAGCCCCAGCATTTT.

This clonotype was found a few times. J is TRBJ2-4 and V is TRBV6-2 or TRBV6-3; 8 bases align to TRBD1. This CDR3 contains 14 residues. V dropped 7 bases and J dropped 5; count of bases not matched to a gene: 7. The germline V gene has CDR1 MNHEY and CDR2 SVGEGT. CDR3 residues: CASTWTGSQNIQYF. Written as DNA, the CDR3 is TGTGCCAGCACCTGGACAGGGTCGCAAAACATTCAGTACTTC.

This clonotype came up many times. The CDR3 DNA follows: TGTGCCAGCAGTGAATATTCGAGCACTGAAGCTTTCTTT. Protein sequence: CASSEYSSTEAFF. The chain combines TRBV6-1 with TRBJ1-1; unclear D gene. Looked up from germline, CDR1 is MNHNS and CDR2 is SASEGT. Trimming removed 2 bases at V and 4 bases at J, with 8 bases between. CDR3 length: 13 residues.

This clonotype was seen repeatedly, ten times or more. The rearrangement links TRBV14 to TRBJ2-2; 8 bases are shared with TRBD1. Trimming at V came to 2 bases and at J to 5 bases, leaving 13 bases not matched to a gene. The V gene's germline CDR1 is SGHDN and CDR2 FVKESK. This CDR3 is built from 18 residues. CDR3 region: CASSQWISRGHRTGELFF. CDR3 coding DNA: TGTGCCAGCAGCCAATGGATAAGCAGGGGGCACCGGACCGGGGAGCTGTTTTTT.

V is TRBV9 and J is TRBJ1-1; D uncertain. The CDR3 sequence is 15 residues long. The V and J ends lost 0 bases and 4 bases respectively, with 13 bases between them. Germline-derived CDR1 and CDR2 are SGDLS and YYNGEE. The CDR3 is CASSVVTSAGTEAFF. The CDR3 DNA follows: TGTGCCAGCAGCGTAGTTACTTCGGCGGGCACTGAAGCTTTCTTT. Supplemented by reference TRBV9 and TRBJ1-1, the full variable domain reads DSGVTQTPKHLITATGQRVTLRCSPRSGDLSVYWYQQSLDQGLQFLIQYYNGEERAKGNILERFSAQQFPDLHSELNLSSLELGDSALYFCASSVVTSAGTEAFFGQGTRLTVV.

This clonotype was seen repeatedly, ten times or more. V and J are TRBV6-1 and TRBJ1-1; D is unclear. Germline V CDR1 and CDR2: MNHNS, SASEGT. The germline V and J ends were trimmed by 6 bases and 3 bases, with 8 bases remaining between them. CDR3 length: 12 amino acids. The DNA of the CDR3 is TGTGCCAGCAGGACCATGGACACTGAAGCTTTCTTT. Amino acids: CASRTMDTEAFF.